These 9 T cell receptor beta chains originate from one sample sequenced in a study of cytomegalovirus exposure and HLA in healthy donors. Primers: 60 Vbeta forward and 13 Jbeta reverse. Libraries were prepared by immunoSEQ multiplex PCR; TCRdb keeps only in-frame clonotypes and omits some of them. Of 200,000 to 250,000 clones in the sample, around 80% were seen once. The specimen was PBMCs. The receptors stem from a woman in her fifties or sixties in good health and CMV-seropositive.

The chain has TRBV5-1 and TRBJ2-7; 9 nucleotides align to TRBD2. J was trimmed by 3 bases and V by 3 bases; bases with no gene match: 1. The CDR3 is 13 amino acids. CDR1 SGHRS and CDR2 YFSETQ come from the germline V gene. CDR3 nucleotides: TGCGCCAGCAGCTCTAGCGGGAACTACGAGCAGTACTTC. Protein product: CASSSSGNYEQYF.

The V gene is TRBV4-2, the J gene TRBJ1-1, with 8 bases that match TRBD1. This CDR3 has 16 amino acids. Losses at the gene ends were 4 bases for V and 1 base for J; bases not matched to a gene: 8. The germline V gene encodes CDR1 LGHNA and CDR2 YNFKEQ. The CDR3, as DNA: TGTGCCAGCAGCCTCCTGACAGGGGTTACGAACACTGAAGCTTTCTTT. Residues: CASSLLTGVTNTEAFF.

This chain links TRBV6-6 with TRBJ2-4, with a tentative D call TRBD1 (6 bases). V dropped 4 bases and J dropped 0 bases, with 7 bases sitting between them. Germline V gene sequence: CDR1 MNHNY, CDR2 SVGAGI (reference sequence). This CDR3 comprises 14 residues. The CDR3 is CASSLDRAKNIQYF. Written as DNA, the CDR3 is TGTGCCAGCAGTTTGGACAGAGCCAAAAACATTCAGTACTTC.

Written as DNA, the CDR3 is TGTGCCATCAGTGAGTCGTCGGTAAGCGGGGCTGCCTCTTCCTACGAGCAGTACTTC. The encoded protein is CAISESSVSGAASSYEQYF. This chain connects TRBV10-3 to TRBJ2-7; 7 nucleotides line up with TRBD2. Germline V gene data show CDR1 as ENHRY and CDR2 as SYGVKD. The CDR3 loop spans 19 amino acids. Losses at the gene ends were 0 bases for V and 1 base for J; bases not matched to a gene: 15.

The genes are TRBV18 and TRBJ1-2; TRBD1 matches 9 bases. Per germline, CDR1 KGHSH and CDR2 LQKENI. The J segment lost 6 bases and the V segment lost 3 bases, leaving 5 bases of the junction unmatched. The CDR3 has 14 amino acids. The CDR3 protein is CASSPGQGGHGYTF. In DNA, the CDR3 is TGTGCCAGCTCACCGGGACAGGGAGGGCATGGCTACACCTTC.

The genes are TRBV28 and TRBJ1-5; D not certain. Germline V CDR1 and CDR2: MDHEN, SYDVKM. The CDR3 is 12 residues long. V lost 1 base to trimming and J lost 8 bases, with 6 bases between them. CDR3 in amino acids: CASSLSVEPQHF. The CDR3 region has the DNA TGTGCCAGCAGTTTATCGGTAGAGCCCCAGCATTTT.

CDR3 sequence reads: CAISAFQGAGNEQFF. CDR3 in DNA: TGTGCCATCAGTGCCTTCCAGGGAGCGGGCAATGAGCAGTTCTTC. This chain uses TRBV10-3 with TRBJ2-1; the D gene is possibly TRBD2 (6 bases). CDR1 is ENHRY, CDR2 SYGVKD, per germline. The V and J ends lost 4 bases and 6 bases respectively, with 16 bases between them. This CDR3 comprises 15 residues.

CDR3 nucleotide sequence: TGCAGCGTTGCACGCGGACAGGGAGATGGCTACACCTTC. This codes for CSVARGQGDGYTF. The V call is TRBV29-1, the J call TRBJ1-2; the match to TRBD1 covers 8 bases. This CDR3 has 13 amino acids. Germline loops: CDR1 SQVTM, CDR2 ANQGSEA. Unmatched junction bases numbered 7, after V lost 4 bases and J lost 6 bases.

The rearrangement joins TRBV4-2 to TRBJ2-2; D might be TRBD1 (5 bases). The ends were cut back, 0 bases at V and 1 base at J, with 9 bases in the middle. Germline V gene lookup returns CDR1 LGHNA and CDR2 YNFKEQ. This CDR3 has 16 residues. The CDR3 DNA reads TGTGCCAGCAGCCAAGATCTTGGACAGAACACCGGGGAGCTGTTTTTT. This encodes CASSQDLGQNTGELFF.